Shown below are 8 T cell receptor beta chains from a single sample sequenced in a study of shared clonotypes between healthy human individuals. Naive CD8 cells lacked CD45RO, underwent positive selection for CCR7 and left out terminally differentiated effector memory CD45RA+ cells. Profiled with immunoSEQ multiplex PCR; TCRdb holds only in-frame clones, not every one. The sample holds over 2,000,000 clones; 93% are singletons and the top ten take around 1.7%. Sample: naive CD8+ T cells from PBMCs. The source of these receptors is a man between 18 and 35 years old in good health. Some clones in this sample may be carry-over from other donors' samples.

The chain carries TRBV13 and TRBJ2-1, with 7 nucleotides matching TRBD1. Germline V gene lookup returns CDR1 PRHDT and CDR2 FYEKMQ (reference sequence). The V gene end was trimmed by 0 bases and the J gene end by 5 bases; junction bases not matched to a gene: 4. This CDR3 region has 15 residues. The DNA of the CDR3 is TGTGCCAGCAGCTTAGGGGGGACAGAAGACAATGAGCAGTTCTTC. Translation gives CASSLGGTEDNEQFF.

The genes are TRBV7-9 and TRBJ1-2; TRBD1 is a possible D gene (5 bases). Germline V CDR1 and CDR2: SEHNR, FQNEAQ (reference sequence). CDR3 length equals 15 residues. Between the trimmed V and J ends, which lost 1 base and 4 bases, there was a span of 13 bases. The CDR3 nucleotides read TGTGCCAGCAGCTTAGTGGGGCAGGGCACCTATGGCTACACCTTC. Its translation: CASSLVGQGTYGYTF. Complete variable domain (other parts from reference TRBV7-9 and TRBJ1-2): DTGVSQNPRHKITKRGQNVTFRCDPISEHNRLYWYRQTLGQGPEFLTYFQNEAQLEKSRLLSDRFSAERPKGSFSTLEIQRTEQGDSAMYLCASSLVGQGTYGYTFGSGTRLTVV.

This clone was picked up one time. Other nucleotide sequences from this sample produce the same CDR3. The chain recombines TRBV29-1 with TRBJ2-1; perhaps TRBD2 as D (5 bases). The CDR3 loop spans 12 amino acids. V was clipped by 1 base and J by 4 bases, with 5 bases between them. Germline V CDR1 and CDR2: SQVTM, ANQGSEA. The CDR3 DNA is TGCAGCGTTGAAGGCGGGTACAATGAGCAGTTCTTC. This codes for CSVEGGYNEQFF.

The CDR3 region has the DNA TGTGCCAGCTCACCAGCTACAGGGGTATCTAACTATGGCTACACCTTC. Protein sequence: CASSPATGVSNYGYTF. The rearrangement links TRBV18 to TRBJ1-2; 7 bases map to TRBD1. CDR3 length equals 16 residues. Unmatched junction bases numbered 6, after V lost 2 bases and J lost 0 bases. CDR1 is KGHSH, CDR2 LQKENI, per germline.

The chain combines TRBV28 with TRBJ2-7, with a weak D call TRBD2 (6 bases). The CDR3 covers 14 residues. V lost 4 bases and J 0 bases, leaving 10 bases between the germline ends. The germline gives CDR1 MDHEN, CDR2 SYDVKM. CDR3 nucleotide sequence: TGTGCCAGCAGTTCGTATAGCGGCTCCTACGAGCAGTACTTC. Its translation: CASSSYSGSYEQYF.

On this clone: Other DNA sequences from this sample encode an identical CDR3 as well. This chain uses TRBV28 with TRBJ1-5; D gene unclear. Germline CDR1 MDHEN, CDR2 SYDVKM. The V gene lost 6 bases and the J gene lost 0 bases, with 9 bases spanning the gap. This CDR3 is 14 amino acids long. The CDR3 is CASRTVYSNQPQHF. The CDR3 nucleotides read TGTGCCAGCAGGACGGTATATAGCAATCAGCCCCAGCATTTT.

This sequence joins TRBV14 and TRBJ1-1, with D perhaps TRBD1 (5 bases). Trimming cost V 3 bases and J 0 bases, with 11 bases left between them. CDR3 length: 15 amino acids. Germline V CDR1 and CDR2: SGHDN, FVKESK. DNA of the CDR3: TGTGCCAGCAGCCAGGACTGGGGCCTGAACACTGAAGCTTTCTTT. Amino acid sequence: CASSQDWGLNTEAFF.

The chain has TRBV2 and TRBJ1-1; the D is unclear. Germline-derived CDR1 and CDR2 are SNHLY and FYNNEI. The CDR3 runs 18 residues. The ends were cut back, 6 bases at V and 1 base at J, with 24 bases in the middle. CDR3 DNA: TGTGCCAGCAGACCCTTAACACCGGGCAACTGGGGGAACACTGAAGCTTTCTTT. It is translated as CASRPLTPGNWGNTEAFF. The complete variable domain, with remaining parts taken from reference TRBV2 and TRBJ1-1, reads EPEVTQTPSHQVTQMGQEVILRCVPISNHLYFYWYRQILGQKVEFLVSFYNNEISEKSEIFDDQFSVERPDGSNFTLKIRSTKLEDSAMYFCASRPLTPGNWGNTEAFFGQGTRLTVV.